What follows describes a single T cell receptor beta chain. Which antigen it targets is not known. No base quality values were provided; no much bigger clone lies one nucleotide off. The data are from a study of blood T cell repertoires in COVID-19 (dated by TCRdb to 2018 to 2020). About the full investigation: The collaborator samples originated in the United States, Italy and Spain and spanned the acute and convalescent phases of COVID-19. The dataset comprised deeply sampled blood TCRbeta repertoires from subjects exposed to, actively infected with, or recovered from COVID-19. The samples were drawn from the first 160 participants of the ongoing ImmuneRACE study and from 950 to 1,500 subjects provided by 6 global collaborators. Where available, HLA class I and class II types were taken from metadata supplied by the sample provider and were not determined by assay-based typing. The repertoires were released in a freely available public database meant as a resource for research on the immune response to SARS-CoV-2. The prospective study material was composed of cDNA or gDNA derived from T cells, B-cell-depleted T cells, or PBMCs. Nearly every sample came with metadata listing a de-identified subject ID, COVID-19 status, age in years and sex.

The immunoSEQ Assay, a bias-controlled multiplex PCR, was used to amplify TCRbeta CDR3 regions from genomic DNA. Per the authors' processing: Within the assay, amplification of reference gene primers was used to estimate how many nucleated cells each sample contained. To quantify the absolute abundance of each unique TCRbeta CDR3 rearrangement, sequence reads were collapsed and filtered. For each sample, productive Simpson clonality was calculated as the square root of Simpson's diversity index over productive rearrangements. TCRdb carries this immuneACCESS record with in-frame sequences only. Its versions omit some clonotypes, under half of them owing to an unresolved V gene in the studies checked, with the rest unexplained. The V and J calls and clone size are taken from that table; D and trimming were inferred from the DNA. Within this sample are about 150,000 clones, with about 80% of them counted one time only. The ten largest clones capture approximately 2% of the sample.

Each collaborating institution followed its own protocols to collect whole blood in K2EDTA tubes. Collaborator samples were shipped for TCRbeta analysis as frozen whole blood, isolated PBMCs, or DNA extracted from either sample type. CDR1 is given as LNHDA and CDR2 as SQIVND, both from the germline V gene (reference sequence). V lost 5 bases and J lost 9 bases; the stretch between them is 18 bases long. Taken from cysteine to phenylalanine, the CDR3 has 14 residues. The only DNA kept is the CDR3, 42 bases in frame from the first base. Broad study findings and their caveats: Clinical and demographic metadata were provided uncurated, with the amount varying by source and participant.

The chain links TRBV19 with TRBJ2-3; TRBD2 is a possible D gene, resting on 6 matching bases. The TCR was taken from an elderly woman with acute or convalescent COVID-19. Sequenced sample: peripheral blood. Here the CDR3 is given as CASSRDPLASTQYF. The DNA sequence follows: TGTGCCAGTAGTCGCGATCCTCTAGCGTCCACGCAGTATTTT.